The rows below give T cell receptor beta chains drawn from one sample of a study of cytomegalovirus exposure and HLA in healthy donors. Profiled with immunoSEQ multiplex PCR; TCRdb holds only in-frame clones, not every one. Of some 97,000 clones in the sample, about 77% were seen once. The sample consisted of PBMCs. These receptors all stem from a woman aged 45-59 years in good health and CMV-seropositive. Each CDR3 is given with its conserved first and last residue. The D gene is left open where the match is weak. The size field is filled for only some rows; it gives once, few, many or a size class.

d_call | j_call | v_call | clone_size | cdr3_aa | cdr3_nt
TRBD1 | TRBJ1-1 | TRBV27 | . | CASSTGGASTEAFF | TGTGCCAGCAGCACAGGGGGCGCGTCCACTGAAGCTTTCTTT
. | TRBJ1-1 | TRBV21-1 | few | CASSKGRTAFF | TGTGCCAGCAGCAAAGGGAGGACGGCTTTCTTT
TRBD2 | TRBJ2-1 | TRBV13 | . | CASSQYDLAGVYNEQFF | TGTGCCAGCAGCCAATACGATCTAGCGGGGGTCTACAATGAGCAGTTCTTC
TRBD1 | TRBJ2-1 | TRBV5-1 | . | CASGPGLGQGIPNEQFF | TGCGCCAGCGGGCCGGGGCTGGGACAGGGGATTCCCAATGAGCAGTTCTTC
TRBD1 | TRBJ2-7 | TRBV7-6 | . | CASSSRDRDEQYF | TGTGCCAGCAGCTCCCGGGACAGGGACGAGCAGTACTTC
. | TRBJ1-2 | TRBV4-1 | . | CASSQVGQRNYGYTF | TGCGCCAGCAGCCAAGTTGGACAGAGAAACTATGGCTACACCTTC
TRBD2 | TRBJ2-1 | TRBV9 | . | CASSPRGLAFYEQFF | TGTGCCAGCAGCCCTCGGGGACTAGCTTTCTATGAGCAGTTCTTC
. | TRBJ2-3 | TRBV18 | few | CASSPVGGSTDTQYF | TGTGCCAGCTCACCAGTTGGCGGGAGCACAGATACGCAGTATTTT
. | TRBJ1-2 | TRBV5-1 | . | CASSLGREGGYTF | TGCGCCAGCAGCTTGGGCCGTGAGGGTGGCTACACCTTC
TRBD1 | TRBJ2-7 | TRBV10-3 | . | CAIGTGMRFNYEQYF | TGTGCCATTGGGACAGGGATGCGTTTTAACTACGAGCAGTACTTC
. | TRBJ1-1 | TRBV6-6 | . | CAASGGLNTEAFF | TGTGCTGCATCGGGGGGATTGAACACTGAAGCTTTCTTT
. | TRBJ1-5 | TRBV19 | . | CASSTSVRQPQHF | TGTGCCAGTAGTACCTCGGTAAGACAGCCCCAGCATTTT
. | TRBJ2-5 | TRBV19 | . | CASSPTRGQETQYF | TGTGCCAGTAGCCCTACGAGGGGGCAAGAGACCCAGTACTTC
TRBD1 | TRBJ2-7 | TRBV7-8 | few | CASSPLRDRGYEQYF | TGTGCCAGCAGCCCCCTCCGGGACAGGGGGTACGAGCAGTACTTC
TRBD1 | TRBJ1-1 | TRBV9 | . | CASSVEGTGAFF | TGTGCCAGCAGCGTAGAAGGGACAGGGGCTTTCTTT
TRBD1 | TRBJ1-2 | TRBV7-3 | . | CASSSGQGAGYTF | TGTGCCAGCAGCTCGGGACAGGGAGCTGGCTACACCTTC
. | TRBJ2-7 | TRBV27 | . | CASSSSGQGSGEQYF | .
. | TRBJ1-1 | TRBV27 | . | CASSPSVNTEAFF | TGTGCCAGCAGTCCATCAGTGAACACTGAAGCTTTCTTT
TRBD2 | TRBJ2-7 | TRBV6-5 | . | CASSYKASGPYEQYF | TGTGCCAGCAGTTACAAGGCTAGCGGCCCCTACGAGCAGTACTTC
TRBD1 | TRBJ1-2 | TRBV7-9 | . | CASSRTGQGNYGYTF | TGTGCCAGCAGTCGAACGGGACAGGGAAACTATGGCTACACCTTC
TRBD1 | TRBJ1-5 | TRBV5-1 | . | CASSALQGDQPQHF | TGCGCCAGCAGCGCCCTCCAGGGGGATCAGCCCCAGCATTTT
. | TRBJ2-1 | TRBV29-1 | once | CSVQKSGVGLGEQFF | TGCAGCGTGCAGAAGTCGGGGGTTGGGTTGGGAGAGCAGTTCTTC